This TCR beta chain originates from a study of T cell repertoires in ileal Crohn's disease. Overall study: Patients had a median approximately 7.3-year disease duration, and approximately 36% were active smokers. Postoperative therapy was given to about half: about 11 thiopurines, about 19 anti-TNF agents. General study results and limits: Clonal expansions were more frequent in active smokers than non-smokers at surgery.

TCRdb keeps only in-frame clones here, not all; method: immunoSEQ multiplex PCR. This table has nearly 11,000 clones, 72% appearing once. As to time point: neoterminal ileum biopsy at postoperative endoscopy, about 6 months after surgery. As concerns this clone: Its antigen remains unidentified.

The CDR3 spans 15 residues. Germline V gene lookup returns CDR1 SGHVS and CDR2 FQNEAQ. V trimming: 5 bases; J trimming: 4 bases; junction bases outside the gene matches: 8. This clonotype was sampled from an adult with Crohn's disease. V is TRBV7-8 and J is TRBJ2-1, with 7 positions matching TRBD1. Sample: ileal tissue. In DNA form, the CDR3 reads TGTGCCAGCAGCACCCGACAGGGCCGATACAATGAGCAGTTCTTC. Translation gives CASSTRQGRYNEQFF.